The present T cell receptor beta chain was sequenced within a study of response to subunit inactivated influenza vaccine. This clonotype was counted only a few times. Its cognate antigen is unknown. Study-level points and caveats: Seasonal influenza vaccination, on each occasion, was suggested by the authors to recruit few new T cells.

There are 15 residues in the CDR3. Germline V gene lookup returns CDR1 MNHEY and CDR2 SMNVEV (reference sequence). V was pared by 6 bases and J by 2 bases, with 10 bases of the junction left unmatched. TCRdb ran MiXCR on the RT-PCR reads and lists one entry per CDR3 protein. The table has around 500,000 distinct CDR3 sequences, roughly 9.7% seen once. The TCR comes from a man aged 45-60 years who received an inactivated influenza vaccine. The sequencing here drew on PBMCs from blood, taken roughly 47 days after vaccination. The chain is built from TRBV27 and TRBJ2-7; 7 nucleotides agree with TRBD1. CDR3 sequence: CASSPNSGTAYEQYF. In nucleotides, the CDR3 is TGTGCCAGCAGCCCTAATTCCGGGACAGCCTACGAGCAGTACTTC.